The 5 T cell receptor beta chains presented below share a single source sample, sequenced in a study of CD8+CD57+ T cells in acquired aplastic anemia. Template material for TCR beta VDJ and CDR3 profiling consisted of genomic DNA. Each CDR3 protein gets one entry after TCRdb re-called the reads with MiXCR. The table lists about 190,000 distinct CDR3 sequences, around 47% of them singletons. Patients picked for sequencing had shown CD8+CD57+ cell expansion detected by flow cytometry. The sample consisted of sorted CD4+, CD8+, or CD8+CD57+ T cells (not recorded which) from PBMCs. These TCRs come from a human donor with aplastic anemia.

This clonotype showed up many times. The genes are TRBV5-4 and TRBJ2-5; no definite D call. Per germline, CDR1 SGHNT and CDR2 YYREEE (reference sequence). The CDR3 sequence is 13 residues long. The V end was cut by 0 bases, the J end by 5 bases, with 8 bases between. The CDR3 reads CASSLGLDETQYF. The CDR3 region has the DNA TGTGCCAGCAGCTTGGGGCTAGATGAGACCCAGTACTTC.

A note on this clonotype: With a much larger clone just one base away, this may be a read error. The J gene is TRBJ1-1, the V gene TRBV11-2, with D possibly being TRBD1 (5 bases). The germline V gene has CDR1 SGHAT and CDR2 FQNNGV. The CDR3 is 12 amino acids. CDR3 region: CTSSLRRGKAFF. The DNA for the CDR3 is TGTACCAGCAGCTTAAGAAGGGGAAAAGCTTTCTTT.

The gene calls are TRBV5-6 and TRBJ1-5, with D uncertain. This CDR3 has 15 amino acids. V lost 1 base and J 2 bases, leaving 10 bases between the germline ends. In germline, CDR1 is SGHDT, CDR2 YYEEEE. In nucleotides, the CDR3 is TGTGCCAGCAGCTTGTCCATGTTGGGCAATCAGCCCCAGCATTTT. Protein: CASSLSMLGNQPQHF.

This clonotype was seen many times. The gene calls are TRBV20-1 and TRBJ2-2, with 9 bases identical to TRBD2. The CDR3 runs to 17 residues. The germline V gene encodes CDR1 DFQATT and CDR2 SNEGSKA (reference sequence). V gave up 3 bases and J gave up 0 bases; unmatched junction bases: 8. In DNA, the CDR3 is TGCAGTGCTAGGAATCTAGCGGGACACTCGAACACCGGGGAGCTGTTTTTT. It encodes CSARNLAGHSNTGELFF.

Many counts were recorded for this clonotype. The chain employs TRBV20-1 and TRBJ1-4; D gene unclear. V was cut by 4 bases and J by 4 bases, with 10 bases left in between. Germline CDR1 reads DFQATT; CDR2 reads SNEGSKA (reference sequence). The CDR3 length is 13 residues. The CDR3 DNA is TGCAGTGCTAAAGAGGGTCTTAATGAAAAACTGTTTTTT. Its protein is CSAKEGLNEKLFF.